The 16 T cell receptor beta chains below come from one sample, sequenced in a study of T cell repertoires in cytomegalovirus infection. TCRdb analysed the reads with MiXCR anew, one entry per CDR3 protein. This sample has 210,000 or so distinct CDR3 sequences, with roughly 6.5% found just once. The sample comprised PBMCs. The receptors originated from a human donor in good health (CMV status not recorded). Some clones in this sample may be carry-over from other donors' samples.

This clonotype was counted many times. This sequence joins TRBV6-4 and TRBJ2-1; tentative D call: TRBD1 (6 bases). This CDR3 has 15 amino acids. Germline-derived CDR1 and CDR2 are MRHNA and SNTAGT. Trimming took 6 bases from V and 15 from J, leaving 27 bases between them. The CDR3 spells CASRGALGPTGDPFF. The CDR3 coding sequence is TGTGCCAGCAGGGGGGCCTTAGGACCGACAGGCGACCCGTTCTTC.

The sample holds a few counts of this clonotype. The chain links TRBV18 to TRBJ2-5; no reliable D call. CDR1 KGHSH and CDR2 LQKENI come from the germline V gene. V gave up 3 bases and J gave up 5 bases, with 16 bases separating them. The CDR3 runs to 15 residues. The CDR3 reads CASSPVGSPIETQYF. The CDR3 bases are TGTGCCAGCTCACCCGTGGGAAGCCCCATCGAGACCCAGTACTTC. Combining the CDR3 with reference TRBV18 and TRBJ2-5 gives the whole variable domain NAGVMQNPRHLVRRRGQEARLRCSPMKGHSHVYWYRQLPEEGLKFMVYLQKENIIDESGMPKERFSAEFPKEGPSILRIQQVVRGDSAAYFCASSPVGSPIETQYFGPGTRLLVL.

The J gene is TRBJ2-7, the V gene TRBV6-2 or TRBV6-3; D unclear. Germline CDR1 MNHEY, CDR2 SVGEGT. The V and J ends lost 5 bases and 6 bases respectively, with 11 bases between them. This CDR3 comprises 12 residues. Here the CDR3 reads CASSEPYAEQYF. Written as DNA, the CDR3 is TGTGCCAGCAGTGAACCATATGCCGAGCAGTACTTC.

This sequence joins TRBV29-1 and TRBJ2-3; 10 nucleotides match TRBD1. This CDR3 has 16 residues. Germline values: CDR1 SQVTM, CDR2 ANQGSEA. The V and J ends lost 0 bases and 1 base, in that order; junction bases with no gene match: 4. The DNA of the CDR3 is TGCAGCGTTGAAGATCGCGGGACAGGGGGCACAGATACGCAGTATTTT. Encoded protein: CSVEDRGTGGTDTQYF.

At least ten counts were recorded for this clonotype. The chain uses TRBV4-1 and TRBJ2-4, with 7 nucleotides matching TRBD2. CDR3 size: 16 residues. In germline, CDR1 is MGHRA, CDR2 YSYEKL. V was clipped by 6 bases and J by 11 bases; unmatched bases: 19. CDR3 protein: CASSLHGGKNNVVQYF. Written as DNA, the CDR3 is TGCGCCAGCAGTCTTCACGGGGGGAAAAACAACGTCGTTCAGTACTTC.

This clonotype showed up many times. CDR3 sequence (DNA): TGTGCCAGCAGCACCCAAGGACGGACCTACGAGCAGTACTTC. Protein product: CASSTQGRTYEQYF. V is TRBV4-2 and J is TRBJ2-7, with D unclear. Germline V gene sequence: CDR1 LGHNA, CDR2 YNFKEQ. V lost 5 bases and J lost 2, with 13 bases in between. The CDR3 length is 14 residues.

In its sample, this clonotype was seen many times. The genes are TRBV28 and TRBJ1-2; 10 nucleotides agree with TRBD1. Germline V lookup: CDR1 MDHEN, CDR2 SYDVKM. This CDR3 spans 16 amino acids. V was clipped by 5 bases and J by 8 bases; unmatched bases: 14. The CDR3, as DNA: TGTGCCAGCAGTGGGCCGGGACAGGGGTTTTCGCAGGGCTACACCTTC. Protein: CASSGPGQGFSQGYTF.

The chain recombines TRBV29-1 with TRBJ1-2, with D uncertain. V dropped 4 bases and J dropped 6 bases, with 9 bases sitting between them. The CDR3 consists of 11 residues. CDR1 and CDR2 from the germline V gene are SQVTM and ANQGSEA. The CDR3 is CSVVVGNGYTF. CDR3 in DNA: TGCAGCGTTGTGGTGGGGAATGGCTACACCTTC.

The chain is built from TRBV20-1 and TRBJ2-3; TRBD2 aligns across 12 bases. The CDR3 sequence is 16 residues long. Per the germline V gene, CDR1 is DFQATT and CDR2 is SNEGSKA (reference sequence). The J segment lost 5 bases and the V segment lost 5 bases, leaving 11 bases of the junction unmatched. CDR3 in DNA: TGCAGTGCTTCCAAACGACTAGCGGGGGAGGTAGATACGCAGTATTTT. Protein sequence: CSASKRLAGEVDTQYF.

This clonotype has a count of ten or more. This chain joins TRBV4-2 and TRBJ2-3; no definite D call. The V gene lost 1 base and the J gene lost 2 bases, with 4 bases spanning the gap. The CDR3 spans 13 residues. Germline V gene sequence: CDR1 LGHNA, CDR2 YNFKEQ. The CDR3: CASSQGTTDTQYF. DNA of the CDR3: TGTGCCAGCAGCCAAGGGACCACAGATACGCAGTATTTT.

V is TRBV10-3 and J is TRBJ2-7; 10 bases fit TRBD1. The V gene end was trimmed by 4 bases and the J gene end by 5 bases; junction bases not matched to a gene: 5. CDR3 size: 14 residues. Germline values: CDR1 ENHRY, CDR2 SYGVKD. CDR3 sequence (DNA): TGTGCCATCAGTGGAGGGACAGGGGAGGACGAGCAGTACTTC. It codes for CAISGGTGEDEQYF.

The chain has TRBV5-1 and TRBJ2-7; the match to TRBD1 covers 9 bases. Trimming cost V 4 bases and J 7 bases; bases outside gene matches: 15. The CDR3 has 16 amino acids. The V gene's germline CDR1 is SGHRS and CDR2 YFSETQ. DNA for the CDR3: TGCGCCAGCAGCCTTCTACCGGGACAGGGTGATCATGAGCAGTACTTC. Translated: CASSLLPGQGDHEQYF.

The chain joins TRBV11-2 to TRBJ1-1, with D possibly matching TRBD1 (5 bases). Germline CDR1 SGHAT, CDR2 FQNNGV. Trimming removed 4 bases at V and 1 base at J, with 13 bases between. The CDR3 is 15 amino acids. The CDR3 DNA is TGTGCCAGCAGCTGGTCGGGACGGGAGAACACTGAAGCTTTCTTT. This sequence encodes CASSWSGRENTEAFF.

This clonotype was detected ten times or more. The J gene is TRBJ2-2, the V gene TRBV6-1; TRBD1 matches 12 bases. V lost 4 bases, J lost 8 bases, and 5 bases stayed unmatched. The CDR3 is 15 amino acids. CDR1 and CDR2 from the germline V gene are MNHNS and SASEGT. CDR3 in DNA: TGTGCCAGCAGTGTGGGACAGGGGGCGCGAGGGGAGCTGTTTTTT. Translating it yields CASSVGQGARGELFF.

This clonotype occurred many times. The chain recombines TRBV10-3 with TRBJ2-2; D may correspond to TRBD1 or TRBD2 (6 bases each). The germline CDR1 and CDR2 sequences are ENHRY and SYGVKD. Trimming removed 10 bases at V and 6 bases at J, with 24 bases between. The length of the CDR3 is 16 residues. CDR3 region: CATHGGGSRGPGELFF. In DNA, the CDR3 is TGTGCCACCCATGGGGGAGGCAGCAGGGGCCCCGGGGAGCTGTTTTTT.

The chain recombines TRBV13 with TRBJ1-3, with unresolved D. CDR1 and CDR2 (germline): PRHDT, FYEKMQ (reference sequence). Trimming shortened V by 3 bases and J by 4 bases, and 7 bases separated the two germline ends. The length of the CDR3 is 13 residues. The CDR3 nucleotides are TGTGCCAGCAGCTTCTTGGGAGGAAACACCATATATTTT. Protein sequence: CASSFLGGNTIYF.